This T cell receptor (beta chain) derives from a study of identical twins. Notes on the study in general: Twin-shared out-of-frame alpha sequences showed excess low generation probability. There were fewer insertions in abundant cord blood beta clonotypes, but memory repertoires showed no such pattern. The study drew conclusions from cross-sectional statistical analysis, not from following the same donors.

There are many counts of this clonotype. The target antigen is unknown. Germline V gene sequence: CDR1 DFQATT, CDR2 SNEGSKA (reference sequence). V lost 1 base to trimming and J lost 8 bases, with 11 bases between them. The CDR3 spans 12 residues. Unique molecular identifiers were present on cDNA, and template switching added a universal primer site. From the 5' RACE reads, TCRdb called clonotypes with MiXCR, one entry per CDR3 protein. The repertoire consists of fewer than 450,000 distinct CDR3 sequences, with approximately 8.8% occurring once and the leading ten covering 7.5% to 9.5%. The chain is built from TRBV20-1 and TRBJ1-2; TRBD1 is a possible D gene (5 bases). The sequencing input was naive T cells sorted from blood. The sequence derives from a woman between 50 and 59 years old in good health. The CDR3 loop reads CSARVGVEGYTF. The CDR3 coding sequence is TGCAGTGCTAGAGTAGGGGTAGAGGGCTACACCTTC.